Listed below are T cell receptor beta chains from one sample, sequenced in a study of blood T cell repertoires in COVID-19. Assay: immunoSEQ multiplex PCR; the TCRdb copy retains only in-frame clones and omits some. The sample has more than 200,000 clones; approximately 78% are singletons. The sequenced material came from peripheral blood. The receptors were gathered from a woman aged 80 or older with COVID-19, enrolled during active disease. CDR3s include the opening cysteine and the closing phenylalanine or tryptophan. The D gene is left open where the match is weak. Size tells how often a clone was seen (once, few, many) or the class of an expanded clone, and some rows leave it out.

clone_size,v_call,d_call,j_call,cdr3_aa,cdr3_nt
few,TRBV5-1,-,TRBJ2-4,CASSLGFASNGLDIQYF,TGCGCCAGCAGCTTGGGTTTCGCGTCCAACGGTCTGGACATTCAGTACTTC
once,TRBV6-2/TRBV6-3,-,TRBJ2-7,CASSYGALSYEQYF,TGTGCCAGCAGTTACGGGGCCCTCTCCTACGAGCAGTACTTC
-,TRBV9,TRBD1,TRBJ1-3,CASSRTTAGGRNTIYF,TGTGCCAGCAGCAGGACGACGGCAGGGGGACGAAACACCATATATTTT
-,TRBV28,-,TRBJ1-1,CASSQAGNRNTEAFF,TGTGCCAGCAGCCAAGCGGGGAATCGAAACACTGAAGCTTTCTTT
-,TRBV10-3,-,TRBJ1-2,CAISGGDSGVNYGYTF,TGTGCCATCAGTGGGGGGGACTCCGGTGTCAACTATGGCTACACCTTC
once,TRBV7-9,TRBD1,TRBJ1-1,CASSSGQGRLNTEAFF,TGTGCCAGCAGCTCGGGACAGGGGCGCTTGAACACTGAAGCTTTCTTT
-,TRBV9,-,TRBJ1-6,CASSVTGNSPLHF,TGTGCCAGCAGCGTAACGGGGAATTCACCCCTCCACTTT
once,TRBV2,-,TRBJ2-3,CASSAGAYTQYF,TGTGCCAGCAGTGCAGGGGCATATACGCAGTATTTT
-,TRBV11-2,TRBD1,TRBJ1-1,CASSLPGTGGSEAFF,TGTGCCAGCAGCTTACCCGGGACAGGGGGGTCTGAAGCTTTCTTT
-,TRBV5-6,TRBD1,TRBJ2-7,CASSATGTGSYEQYF,TGTGCCAGCAGCGCAACCGGGACAGGGTCCTACGAGCAGTACTTC
-,TRBV7-2,-,TRBJ2-2,CASSFGPNTGELFF,TGTGCCAGCAGCTTTGGCCCGAACACCGGGGAGCTGTTTTTT
-,TRBV7-9,-,TRBJ2-3,CASSLNAGLRTDTQYF,TGTGCCAGCAGCTTAAACGCGGGACTTCGCACAGATACGCAGTATTTT
-,TRBV18,TRBD1,TRBJ2-1,CASSGQGLKYNEQFF,TGTGCCAGCTCCGGACAGGGCCTAAAGTATAATGAGCAGTTCTTC
-,TRBV11-2,-,TRBJ2-3,CASSLGSSSDTQYF,TGTGCCAGCAGCTTGGGCTCCTCCTCTGATACGCAGTATTTT
-,TRBV6-5,TRBD1,TRBJ2-3,CASSLGTGTTDTQYF,TGTGCCAGCAGCCTAGGGACAGGGACCACAGATACGCAGTATTTT
-,TRBV18,-,TRBJ2-1,CASSLIGQGGNEQFF,TGTGCCAGCTCACTCATAGGACAGGGAGGGAATGAGCAGTTCTTC
-,TRBV4-1,TRBD2,TRBJ2-1,CASSQDLLADYNEQFF,TGCGCCAGCAGCCAAGATCTACTAGCGGATTACAATGAGCAGTTCTTC
-,TRBV12-3/TRBV12-4,-,TRBJ1-1,CASTFFGQPEAFF,TGTGCCAGCACCTTCTTTGGACAGCCTGAAGCTTTCTTT
-,TRBV9,-,TRBJ2-3,CASSVDQGTDTQYF,TGTGCCAGCAGCGTAGATCAGGGCACAGATACGCAGTATTTT
-,TRBV12-3/TRBV12-4,-,TRBJ1-2,CASSLDGYGYTF,TGTGCCAGCAGTTTAGACGGCTATGGCTACACCTTC
-,TRBV4-2,-,TRBJ2-1,CASSQDTGDRRVREQFF,TGTGCCAGCAGCCAAGATACGGGGGACCGGCGAGTAAGGGAGCAGTTCTTC
-,TRBV27,TRBD1,TRBJ1-2,CASSLRDSPGGYTF,TGTGCCAGCAGTTTACGGGACAGCCCCGGGGGCTACACCTTC
-,TRBV6-6,-,TRBJ2-1,CASSVGPAWNEQFF,TGTGCCAGCAGTGTTGGGCCCGCTTGGAATGAGCAGTTCTTC
-,TRBV16,-,TRBJ2-7,CASSQSFGYEQYF,TGTGCCAGCAGCCAATCCTTCGGGTACGAGCAGTACTTC
-,TRBV29-1,TRBD1,TRBJ1-4,CSVEPGTGGRSEKLFF,TGCAGCGTCGAGCCCGGGACAGGGGGCAGAAGTGAAAAACTGTTTTTT
-,TRBV6-2/TRBV6-3,TRBD2,TRBJ2-6,CASSYPRLAQDSGANVLTF,TGTGCCAGCAGTTACCCCCGACTAGCCCAGGATTCTGGGGCCAACGTCCTGACTTTC
-,TRBV2,-,TRBJ2-5,CASSEAQGEDETQYF,TGTGCCAGCAGTGAAGCACAGGGAGAAGATGAGACCCAGTACTTC
-,TRBV15,-,TRBJ1-4,CATSIGGVREKLFF,TGTGCCACCAGCATAGGCGGGGTTCGTGAAAAACTGTTTTTT
-,TRBV18,TRBD2,TRBJ2-7,CASSPSEASGSYF,TGTGCCAGCTCACCTTCCGAGGCTAGCGGGTCGTACTTC
-,TRBV5-4,-,TRBJ1-1,CASSSGQNTEAFF,TGTGCCAGCAGCTCCGGACAGAACACTGAAGCTTTCTTT
-,TRBV25-1,TRBD2,TRBJ2-1,CASNFRTSGSNEQFF,TGTGCCAGCAACTTTCGAACTAGCGGGAGCAATGAGCAGTTCTTC
-,TRBV18,-,TRBJ2-1,CASSPRSVADNEQFF,TGTGCCAGCTCACCACGAAGTGTGGCAGACAATGAGCAGTTCTTC
-,TRBV18,TRBD1,TRBJ2-5,CASSPTGGTETQYF,TGTGCCAGCTCACCGACAGGGGGCACAGAGACCCAGTACTTC
few,TRBV30,TRBD1,TRBJ1-3,CAWDYRGLDTIYF,TGTGCCTGGGATTACAGGGGTCTGGACACCATATATTTT
-,TRBV18,TRBD2,TRBJ2-3,CASSPGGGATDTQYF,TGTGCCAGCTCACCAGGCGGGGGGGCCACAGATACGCAGTATTTT
-,TRBV7-3,TRBD2,TRBJ2-3,CASSLSSGRHTDTQYF,TGTGCCAGCAGCTTAAGTAGCGGGAGACACACAGATACGCAGTATTTT
-,TRBV5-1,-,TRBJ2-5,CASSDGQLEETQYF,TGCGCCAGCAGCGACGGACAGCTCGAAGAGACCCAGTACTTC
once,TRBV6-5,-,TRBJ1-1,CASSSAQGAFF,TGTGCCAGCAGCTCCGCCCAGGGAGCTTTCTTT
-,TRBV5-1,TRBD2,TRBJ2-7,CASSLLAGVDGEQYF,TGCGCCAGCAGCTTACTAGCGGGAGTCGATGGCGAGCAGTACTTC
-,TRBV2,-,TRBJ1-6,CASSDGGGNSPLHF,TGTGCCAGCAGTGATGGGGGCGGGAATTCACCCCTCCACTTT
-,TRBV5-1,-,TRBJ2-7,CASSHRGTSYEQYF,TGCGCCAGCAGCCACCGGGGGACCAGCTACGAGCAGTACTTC
-,TRBV7-9,-,TRBJ1-2,CASSLGREQGSYGYTF,TGTGCCAGCAGCTTAGGGAGGGAGCAGGGCTCCTATGGCTACACCTTC
few,TRBV7-8,-,TRBJ1-2,CASSLPRSYGYTF,TGTGCCAGCAGCCTCCCACGGTCCTATGGCTACACCTTC
-,TRBV6-5,TRBD1,TRBJ1-2,CASSYSGQGKAYGYTF,TGTGCCAGCAGTTACTCGGGACAGGGGAAAGCCTATGGCTACACCTTC
few,TRBV5-1,-,TRBJ1-3,CASSSTAGSGNTIYF,TGCGCCAGCAGCTCGACAGCCGGCTCTGGAAACACCATATATTTT
-,TRBV7-2,-,TRBJ2-3,CASSLVAEPTDTQYF,TGTGCCAGCAGCTTAGTTGCGGAGCCCACAGATACGCAGTATTTT
-,TRBV29-1,TRBD1,TRBJ1-2,CSVEGQRYGYTF,TGCAGCGTTGAGGGACAGCGCTATGGCTACACCTTC
-,TRBV15,-,TRBJ1-2,CATSRERRDYGYTF,TGTGCCACCAGCAGAGAGCGGAGGGACTATGGCTACACCTTC
-,TRBV5-1,-,TRBJ1-6,CASRGDTGRSLHF,TGCGCCAGCAGAGGGGACACCGGACGCTCCCTCCACTTT
once,TRBV5-1,-,TRBJ2-2,CASSLRGSYNTGELFF,TGCGCCAGCAGCTTGAGGGGCAGTTACAACACCGGGGAGCTGTTTTTT